The 17 T cell receptor beta chains presented below share a single source sample, sequenced in a study of T cell changes during pregnancy in multiple sclerosis. TCRdb keeps only in-frame clones here, not all; method: immunoSEQ multiplex PCR. The table lists roughly 46,000 clones, nearly 95% of them singletons. The sample in question was peripheral blood, obtained in the third trimester of pregnancy. All receptors derive from a female donor with multiple sclerosis, enrolled in a pregnancy study.

V usage is TRBV7-6 and J usage is TRBJ1-3; 12 bases align to TRBD1. In germline, CDR1 is SGHVS, CDR2 FNYEAQ. The CDR3 consists of 16 residues. V dropped 1 base and J dropped 8; count of bases not matched to a gene: 6. The CDR3 nucleotides read TGTGCCAGCAGCTTAGGGGGACAGGGGGCGCAGGACACCATATATTTT. Protein sequence: CASSLGGQGAQDTIYF.

This chain joins TRBV6-1 and TRBJ2-7; weak D call: TRBD1 (6 bases). CDR1 and CDR2 (germline): MNHNS, SASEGT. This CDR3 contains 13 residues. V shed 3 bases and J shed 7 bases, with 13 bases lying between them. The CDR3 reads CASSDGTPYEQYF. The CDR3 bases are TGTGCCAGCAGTGATGGGACACCTTATGAGCAGTACTTC.

CDR3 protein: CASSLGQGPSRQFF. CDR3 DNA: TGTGCCAGCAGCTTGGGACAGGGGCCCTCCAGACAGTTCTTC. The chain joins TRBV5-6 to TRBJ2-1; 8 bases are shared with TRBD1. The CDR3 is 14 residues long. V lost 0 bases, J lost 13 bases, and 9 bases stayed unmatched. CDR1 SGHDT and CDR2 YYEEEE come from the germline V gene.

This clone appeared a single time. V usage is TRBV27 and J usage is TRBJ1-2; 8 nucleotides agree with TRBD1. V shed 5 bases and J 1 base; nucleotides not matched to a gene: 9. Per the germline V gene, CDR1 is MNHEY and CDR2 is SMNVEV (reference sequence). The CDR3 spans 16 residues. The CDR3: CASSPSTGGFNYGYTF. CDR3 bases: TGTGCCAGCAGTCCTTCCACAGGGGGTTTTAACTATGGCTACACCTTC.

V and J are TRBV27 and TRBJ2-3; TRBD2 agrees at 7 bases. This CDR3 has 14 residues. Trimming at V came to 4 bases and at J to 0 bases, leaving 1 base not matched to a gene. The germline CDR1 and CDR2 sequences are MNHEY and SMNVEV (reference sequence). For the CDR3, the DNA is TGTGCCAGCAGTTCGGGACTAAGCACAGATACGCAGTATTTT. This codes for CASSSGLSTDTQYF.

The V call is TRBV11-1, the J call TRBJ1-5; perhaps TRBD1 as D (5 bases). Germline V gene sequence: CDR1 SGHAT, CDR2 FQDESV (reference sequence). Trimming removed 10 bases at V and 8 bases at J, with 30 bases between. There are 17 residues in the CDR3. The CDR3 loop is CAINRRDGGRLEEPQHF. The CDR3 region has the DNA TGTGCCATCAATCGCCGGGACGGAGGGCGATTAGAAGAGCCCCAGCATTTT.

The rearrangement joins TRBV18 to TRBJ2-5; 8 bases align to TRBD2. This CDR3 region has 14 residues. Germline-derived CDR1 and CDR2 are KGHSH and LQKENI. With 6 bases clipped from V and 5 bases from J, the junction kept 8 bases outside the gene matches. The CDR3 region is CASSPAPGGETQYF. In DNA form, the CDR3 reads TGTGCCAGCTCCCCGGCACCGGGAGGGGAGACCCAGTACTTC. The whole variable domain, remainder taken from reference TRBV18 and TRBJ2-5, is NAGVMQNPRHLVRRRGQEARLRCSPMKGHSHVYWYRQLPEEGLKFMVYLQKENIIDESGMPKERFSAEFPKEGPSILRIQQVVRGDSAAYFCASSPAPGGETQYFGPGTRLLVL.

The rearrangement uses TRBV4-2 and TRBJ2-6, with no clear D. The CDR3 is 16 amino acids. Germline lookup yields CDR1 LGHNA and CDR2 YNFKEQ. V lost 1 base, J lost 1 base, and 8 bases lay in between. The CDR3 spells CASSQAAASGANVLTF. In nucleotides, the CDR3 is TGTGCCAGCAGCCAAGCAGCAGCGTCTGGGGCCAACGTCCTGACTTTC.

V is TRBV28 and J is TRBJ2-7; tentative D call: TRBD1 (6 bases). Per germline, CDR1 MDHEN and CDR2 SYDVKM. This CDR3 has 12 residues. The ends were cut back, 4 bases at V and 5 bases at J, with 9 bases in the middle. The CDR3 sequence is CASSWGLNEQYF. The CDR3 nucleotides read TGTGCCAGCAGTTGGGGGCTGAACGAGCAGTACTTC.

CDR3 DNA: TGTGCCAGCAGTGAAGGGATGGGCAGGGGCTCCTACGAGCAGTACTTC. Translating it yields CASSEGMGRGSYEQYF. The chain recombines TRBV2 with TRBJ2-7; the D gene is possibly TRBD1 (6 bases). V lost 1 base and J 0 bases, leaving 13 bases between the germline ends. This CDR3 is built from 16 residues. Germline lookup yields CDR1 SNHLY and CDR2 FYNNEI.

J is TRBJ1-2 and V is TRBV18, with unresolved D. Germline V gene data show CDR1 as KGHSH and CDR2 as LQKENI. The CDR3 spans 13 residues. The V and J ends lost 2 bases and 3 bases respectively, with 7 bases between them. The CDR3: CASSPSRYYGYTF. DNA for the CDR3: TGTGCCAGCTCACCATCGAGGTACTATGGCTACACCTTC.

This chain links TRBV5-3 with TRBJ1-1; possibly TRBD1 for D (6 bases). TRBV5-3 is reported as an ORF; its role is uncertain. The CDR3 covers 11 residues. V was cut by 4 bases and J by 8 bases, with 9 bases left in between. CDR3 sequence: CARSDQGEAFF. In nucleotides, the CDR3 is TGTGCCAGAAGCGATCAGGGGGAAGCTTTCTTT.

The chain links TRBV9 to TRBJ2-7; D unclear. Trimming removed 2 bases from V and 3 bases from J, with 9 bases in between. Germline V gene data show CDR1 as SGDLS and CDR2 as YYNGEE. This CDR3 spans 13 amino acids. The CDR3 reads CASSVGMGYEQYF. The CDR3 nucleotides are TGTGCCAGCAGCGTGGGCATGGGCTACGAGCAGTACTTC.

The chain couples TRBV7-9 to TRBJ1-5, with 9 bases identical to TRBD1. CDR1 is SEHNR and CDR2 is FQNEAQ in the germline V gene (reference sequence). The CDR3 is 15 residues long. After removal of 8 bases from V and 5 bases from J, the junction contained 10 bases not matched to a gene. The CDR3 region has the DNA TGTGCCAGCCAACCACAGGGGGCGAGGGATCAGCCCCAGCATTTT. It yields the protein CASQPQGARDQPQHF.

This sequence joins TRBV6-4 and TRBJ2-3, with TRBD1 identical over 9 bases. From germline, CDR1 is MRHNA and CDR2 SNTAGT. The CDR3 loop spans 17 amino acids. J lost 8 bases, V lost 0 bases, and 12 bases had no gene match. CDR3 nucleotide sequence: TGTGCCAGCAGTGACTCCTATTCTGGACAGGGGTCGGGTACGCAGTATTTT. Translating gives CASSDSYSGQGSGTQYF.

V usage is TRBV19 and J usage is TRBJ1-1, with D perhaps TRBD1 (5 bases). The length of the CDR3 is 12 residues. CDR1 is LNHDA, CDR2 SQIVND, per germline (reference sequence). V was trimmed by 7 bases and J by 11 bases, leaving 17 bases between them. The CDR3 DNA sequence: TGTGCCAGTAACCCCGACAGCGGAGGGGCTTTCTTT. It codes for CASNPDSGGAFF.

The J gene is TRBJ2-3, the V gene TRBV15; 8 bases are a match to TRBD2. Per germline, CDR1 LNHNV and CDR2 YYDKDF (reference sequence). Trimming took 1 base from V and 1 from J; bases not matched to a gene: 16. This CDR3 region has 20 residues. CDR3 nucleotide sequence: TGTGCCACCAGCAGAGGGCGGTACGAATCCTTGCGGGAGGGCACAGATACGCAGTATTTT. Its translation is CATSRGRYESLREGTDTQYF.